The clone carrying this TCR beta chain was seen at least ten times. Its antigen is as yet unknown. The data are from a study of OX40 agonist ivuxolimab in advanced cancers. About the research overall: A history of anti-PD-1, anti-PD-L1 or anti-CTLA-4 therapy was acceptable, and roughly 40% had some.

The study's findings and limits: Undetermined was the antigen specificity of the expanded peripheral T cells.

TCRdb's table, derived via immunoSEQ multiplex PCR, lists solely in-frame clones and lacks some. The table records some 80,000 clones, 84% of them present only once. The CDR3 runs 14 residues. The ends were cut back, 0 bases at V and 2 bases at J, with 11 bases in the middle. Germline CDR1 GTSNPN, CDR2 SVGIG (reference sequence). Blood was sampled at baseline, cycle 4 day 1, and cycle 7 day 1. The sequencing here drew on CD4+ or CD8+ T cells sorted from blood, taken in a trial of the OX40 agonist ivuxolimab. This sequence was found in an adult with an advanced solid tumor such as melanoma, head and neck, liver or kidney cancer. The chain joins TRBV30 to TRBJ2-7, with D perhaps TRBD1 (5 bases). The CDR3: CAWSVLRGTYEQYF. In DNA, the CDR3 is TGTGCCTGGAGTGTACTTAGGGGAACCTACGAGCAGTACTTC. The whole variable domain, remainder taken from reference TRBV30 and TRBJ2-7, is SQTIHQWPATLVQPVGSPLSLECTVEGTSNPNLYWYRQAAGRGLQLLFYSVGIGQISSEVPQNLSASRPQDRQFILSSKKLLLSDSGFYLCAWSVLRGTYEQYFGPGTRLTVT.